These T cell receptor beta chains were read from a single sample in a study of cytomegalovirus exposure and HLA in healthy donors. Assay used: immunoSEQ multiplex PCR; TCRdb lists only in-frame clones, some missing. The table shows about 200,000 clones, with 75% to 80% occurring only once. The sequenced material came from PBMCs. These receptor sequences come from a male donor in good health and CMV-seronegative. Each CDR3 is given with its conserved first and last residue. The D gene is left open where the match is weak. Clone size, where shown, is once, few, many, or a class for clones that have expanded.

.	TRBV13	TRBJ2-7	.	TGTGCCAGCAGCTACGGTAGTCTCTCCTACGAGCAGTACTTC	CASSYGSLSYEQYF
.	TRBV29-1	TRBJ2-7	TRBD1	TGCAGCGTTGTCTCCATGGACAGGGTAGATTACGAGCAGTACTTC	CSVVSMDRVDYEQYF
.	TRBV7-9	TRBJ2-1	TRBD2	TGTGCCAGCAGCTTATTAGAAGCAACTAGCGGCAACTACAATGAGCAGTTCTTC	CASSLLEATSGNYNEQFF
.	TRBV19	TRBJ1-6	.	TGTGCCAGTAGTATAATCCTCGTCGGGTCGGGGAATTCACCCCTCCACTTT	CASSIILVGSGNSPLHF
.	TRBV5-1	TRBJ2-7	TRBD1	TGCGCCAGCAGCATAGCGACAGGGAGTGGAGACGAGCAGTACTTC	CASSIATGSGDEQYF
.	TRBV6-6	TRBJ2-7	.	TGTGCCTCGGGGGGGGGACAGAACTACGAGCAGTACTTC	CASGGGQNYEQYF
.	TRBV7-9	TRBJ1-5	TRBD1	TGTGCCAGCAGAGCAGGGGGAGGAAATCAGCCCCAGCATTTT	CASRAGGGNQPQHF
.	TRBV11-2	TRBJ2-3	.	TGTGCCAGCAGCCTCCGACAGAGCACAGATACGCAGTATTTT	CASSLRQSTDTQYF
.	TRBV10-2	TRBJ1-4	.	TGCGCCAGCAGGGGCGCCACTAATGAAAAACTGTTTTTT	CASRGATNEKLFF
.	TRBV27	TRBJ1-4	.	TGTGCCAGCAGTCCCCGGGGAAGGCCCAATGAAAAACTGTTTTTT	CASSPRGRPNEKLFF
.	TRBV28	TRBJ2-3	TRBD1	TGTGCCAGCAAGAAGTCTACAGGGGGTACGCAGTATTTT	CASKKSTGGTQYF
.	TRBV20-1	TRBJ2-1	.	TGCAGTGCTAGGGCGGGCAATGAGCAGTTCTTC	CSARAGNEQFF
.	TRBV28	TRBJ2-1	.	TGTGCCAGCAGTTTAGGAGGATCCAATGAGCAGTTCTTC	CASSLGGSNEQFF
.	TRBV4-2	TRBJ2-7	.	TGTGCCAGCAGTCAGTCCGGCGACAGGAGCTCCTACGAGCAGTACTTC	CASSQSGDRSSYEQYF
.	TRBV28	TRBJ2-1	.	TGTGCCAGCAACTTGGGGGGGCCATACAATGAGCAGTTCTTC	CASNLGGPYNEQFF
.	TRBV12-5	TRBJ2-1	TRBD2	TGTGCTAGTGGCCCGGGACTAGCGGGGGGGAATGAGCAGTTCTTC	CASGPGLAGGNEQFF
.	TRBV28	TRBJ1-2	.	TGTGCCAGCAGCCCCGGGAGGGGGTCGGGTGGCTACACCTTC	CASSPGRGSGGYTF
few	TRBV4-3	TRBJ2-7	.	TGCGCCAGCAGCCAAGGTAACCCCACTTACGAGCAGTACTTC	CASSQGNPTYEQYF
.	TRBV6-5	TRBJ1-1	.	TGTGCCAGCAGTCCCCAGGCGGGATTTACACCTGAAGCTTTCTTT	CASSPQAGFTPEAFF
.	TRBV7-3	TRBJ2-2	.	TGTGCCAGCAGCCCGGCCGGGGGGCTGGTCACCGGGGAGCTGTTTTTT	CASSPAGGLVTGELFF
.	TRBV9	TRBJ2-7	TRBD2	TGTGCCAGCAGCTTCATGGCGGGGGGCTCCTACGAGCAGTACTTC	CASSFMAGGSYEQYF
.	TRBV4-3	TRBJ2-3	TRBD1	TGCGCCAGCAGCCTACAGGGGACAGATACGCAGTATTTT	CASSLQGTDTQYF
.	TRBV5-6	TRBJ2-3	.	TGTGCCAGCAGCTTGGGAGCTAGCACAGATACGCAGTATTTT	CASSLGASTDTQYF
.	TRBV6-4	TRBJ2-3	.	TGTGCCAGCAGTGTCACTCAGGGAGATACGCAGTATTTT	CASSVTQGDTQYF
once	TRBV11-1	TRBJ2-5	.	TGTGCCAGCACCAACCCGGGACTTGTTGAGACCCAGTACTTC	CASTNPGLVETQYF
.	TRBV7-2	TRBJ2-5	TRBD1	TGTGCCAGCAGCATACAGGGGACGGTTCGTGGGGAGACCCAGTACTTC	CASSIQGTVRGETQYF
.	TRBV5-1	TRBJ1-6	TRBD1	TGCGCCAGCAGCTTCCGACAGGGCGGTAATTCACCCCTCCACTTT	CASSFRQGGNSPLHF
.	TRBV6-4	TRBJ2-1	.	TGTGCCAGCAGCCAAAGGGACAACTCCTACAATGAGCAGTTCTTC	CASSQRDNSYNEQFF
.	TRBV7-9	TRBJ1-2	.	TGTGCCAGCAGCTTAGTCGGGGGTTTAGTCTATGGCTACACCTTC	CASSLVGGLVYGYTF
.	TRBV5-8	TRBJ2-5	.	TGTGCCAGCAGCTCCCGGACAGTCAAAGAGACCCAGTACTTC	CASSSRTVKETQYF
.	TRBV27	TRBJ2-3	TRBD2	TGTGCCAGCAGTTTAGTTCGTATCTGGGGTCGACGGGAGGGCCCAGTAGATACGCAGTATTTT	CASSLVRIWGRREGPVDTQYF
few	TRBV11-2	TRBJ1-2	TRBD1	TGTGCCAGCAGCTTAGGCGGACAGGGGGCGTTTAACTATGGCTACACCTTC	CASSLGGQGAFNYGYTF
.	TRBV28	TRBJ1-3	TRBD1	TGTGCCAGCAGTTTTATGGGACAGGGGGCTTCTACTGGAAACACCATATATTTT	CASSFMGQGASTGNTIYF
few	TRBV6-5	TRBJ1-4	.	TGTGCCAGCAGACAGCGGGTGGAGGGTGAAAAACTGTTTTTT	CASRQRVEGEKLFF
.	TRBV7-9	TRBJ1-1	.	TGTTCCAGCAGCCAAATAGGGGGAACTGAAGCTTTCTTT	CSSSQIGGTEAFF
.	TRBV4-2	TRBJ2-5	.	TGTGCCAGCACCCACCGGGGGGAGACCCAGTACTTC	CASTHRGETQYF
few	TRBV4-1	TRBJ2-1	TRBD2	TGCGCCAGCAGCCAGGAGCGGGGGGCCTCCTACAATGAGCAGTTCTTC	CASSQERGASYNEQFF
.	TRBV19	TRBJ2-7	.	TGTGCCAGTAGTAGAACCCGAGACTACGAGCAGTACTTC	CASSRTRDYEQYF
few	TRBV27	TRBJ2-7	.	TGTGCCAGCAGTTTGGGCGAGGAGCAGTACTTC	CASSLGEEQYF
.	TRBV19	TRBJ1-1	.	TGTGCCAGTACCCCTACGACCAGGGGAAACACTGAAGCTTTCTTT	CASTPTTRGNTEAFF
.	TRBV2	TRBJ2-7	.	TGTGCCAGCGCACTCTACGAGCAGTACTTC	CASALYEQYF
.	TRBV25-1	TRBJ2-5	.	TGTGCCAGCAGTGAATTTGCAGGGGCAGCCCAAGAGACCCAGTACTTC	CASSEFAGAAQETQYF
once	TRBV5-5	TRBJ1-1	.	TGTGCCAGCAGCTTTTTTTCTCGGTTAAGAACAGCCAAAGGCACTGAAGCTTTCTTT	CASSFFSRLRTAKGTEAFF
.	TRBV6-5	TRBJ1-2	.	TGTGCCAGCAGTTCTCGGGACTTCTTGTATGGCTACACCTTC	CASSSRDFLYGYTF